Following are 11 T cell receptor beta chains from one sample sequenced in a study of OX40 agonist ivuxolimab in advanced cancers. Measured with immunoSEQ multiplex PCR; TCRdb has only the in-frame clones, and not every one. The table has tens of thousands of clones, roughly three quarters seen once. The source material was CD4+ or CD8+ T cells sorted from blood, sampled in a trial of the OX40 agonist ivuxolimab. These receptors were collected from an adult with an advanced solid tumor such as melanoma, head and neck, liver or kidney cancer.

The genes are TRBV5-1 and TRBJ1-4, with 9 bases matching TRBD1. J was trimmed by 7 bases and V by 1 base; bases with no gene match: 8. The CDR3 runs 16 residues. The V gene's germline CDR1 is SGHRS and CDR2 YFSETQ. The CDR3 sequence is CASSLTGTGNGEKLFF. The CDR3 DNA sequence: TGCGCCAGCAGCTTGACAGGGACAGGGAACGGTGAAAAACTGTTTTTT. The variable domain in full, completed from reference TRBV5-1 and TRBJ1-4, reads KAGVTQTPRYLIKTRGQQVTLSCSPISGHRSVSWYQQTPGQGLQFLFEYFSETQRNKGNFPGRFSGRQFSNSRSEMNVSTLELGDSALYLCASSLTGTGNGEKLFFGSGTQLSVL.

The gene calls are TRBV30 and TRBJ1-1; D not certain. The CDR3 loop spans 14 amino acids. V dropped 3 bases and J dropped 3 bases, with 14 bases sitting between them. CDR1 GTSNPN and CDR2 SVGIG come from the germline V gene (reference sequence). The CDR3 DNA follows: TGTGCCTGGAGGGTCCTCCACCCCGACACTGAAGCTTTCTTT. Amino acids: CAWRVLHPDTEAFF.

This clone was recorded once. The V and J genes are TRBV9 and TRBJ1-1, with TRBD1 matching over 9 bases. Germline V gene lookup returns CDR1 SGDLS and CDR2 YYNGEE. The J segment lost 1 base and the V segment lost 4 bases, leaving 11 bases of the junction unmatched. The CDR3 has 17 residues. The CDR3 sequence: CASSLRQGVIPNTEAFF. Here the CDR3 DNA reads TGTGCCAGCAGCTTAAGACAGGGGGTTATACCGAACACTGAAGCTTTCTTT.

CDR3 protein: CASSLSYGGADTEAFF. The CDR3 region has the DNA TGCGCCAGCAGCTTGAGTTATGGGGGGGCGGACACTGAAGCTTTCTTT. The J gene is TRBJ1-1, the V gene TRBV4-1; TRBD1 is a possible D gene (6 bases). V dropped 5 bases and J dropped 3 bases, with 19 bases sitting between them. CDR1 MGHRA and CDR2 YSYEKL come from the germline V gene. The CDR3 contains 16 residues.

The genes are TRBV7-2 and TRBJ1-2; no definite D call. Trimming shortened V by 5 bases and J by 4 bases, and 17 bases separated the two germline ends. CDR1 and CDR2 (germline): SGHTA, FQGNSA. The CDR3 is 15 residues long. CDR3 in DNA: TGTGCCAGCAGCAAGCCGGGCCCAATTCTCTATGGCTACACCTTC. Amino acid sequence: CASSKPGPILYGYTF.

This clone was counted once. V gene TRBV19 combines with J gene TRBJ1-2; 11 positions agree with TRBD1. Germline CDR1 LNHDA, CDR2 SQIVND (reference sequence). There are 16 residues in the CDR3. V lost 6 bases, J lost 3 bases, and 9 bases stayed unmatched. The CDR3 region is CASSRTGGAEYYGYTF. In DNA, the CDR3 is TGTGCCAGTAGCCGGACAGGGGGCGCCGAGTACTATGGCTACACCTTC.

The chain recombines TRBV15 with TRBJ2-1; 10 positions agree with TRBD2. The junction had 5 bases not matched to a gene; V was cut back by 3 bases and J by 12 bases. Germline V gene sequence: CDR1 LNHNV, CDR2 YYDKDF (reference sequence). The CDR3 totals 13 residues. The CDR3 region is CATSSLAGEVQFF. For the CDR3, the DNA is TGTGCCACCAGCAGTCTAGCGGGGGAAGTGCAGTTCTTC.

The J gene is TRBJ2-5, the V gene TRBV5-1, with D possibly being TRBD1 (5 bases). Germline V gives CDR1 SGHRS, CDR2 YFSETQ. This CDR3 comprises 15 residues. The V end lost 0 bases, the J end lost 2 bases, and 11 bases lay between the germline ends. The CDR3: CASSLARATQETQYF. CDR3 in DNA: TGCGCCAGCAGCTTGGCCAGGGCTACTCAAGAGACCCAGTACTTC.

The chain joins TRBV10-3 to TRBJ2-7; TRBD1 matches at 8 bases. Germline-derived CDR1 and CDR2 are ENHRY and SYGVKD. The V segment lost 6 bases and the J segment 2 bases; nucleotides outside the gene matches: 6. The CDR3 totals 14 residues. This CDR3 reads CAIRPGQETYEQYF. CDR3 sequence (DNA): TGTGCCATCAGGCCGGGACAGGAGACCTACGAGCAGTACTTC.

The genes are TRBV4-1 and TRBJ1-2; D gene unclear. V was cut by 4 bases and J by 1 base, with 10 bases left in between. CDR3 size: 14 residues. CDR1 is MGHRA and CDR2 is YSYEKL in the germline V gene. CDR3 loop: CASSLSRGNYGYTF. The CDR3 DNA reads TGCGCCAGCAGCCTAAGTCGGGGTAACTATGGCTACACCTTC.

The rearrangement links TRBV9 to TRBJ2-3, with D tentatively TRBD2 (6 bases). Germline values: CDR1 SGDLS, CDR2 YYNGEE. CDR3 length: 15 amino acids. Trimming left V 0 bases short and J 0 bases short, with 8 bases between. CDR3 residues: CASSVEGRSTDTQYF. CDR3 in DNA: TGTGCCAGCAGCGTAGAGGGGAGGAGCACAGATACGCAGTATTTT.